These 15 T cell receptor beta chains were all obtained from the same sample, sequenced in a study of T cell responses to AZD1222 COVID-19 vaccine. This table comes from immunoSEQ multiplex PCR, and its TCRdb copy is limited to in-frame clones, with some not included. This sample has roughly 66,000 clones; around 90% occur once, and the top ten carry around 4.8%. Sequences were derived from peripheral blood, sampled 28 days after the second dose of the MenACWY control vaccine. These receptors came from an adult who received the MenACWY meningococcal vaccine as a control.

The gene calls are TRBV12-1 and TRBJ2-7; TRBD1, the table's D call, was not compared with the DNA. TRBV12-1 is a pseudogene. The CDR3 has 15 residues. CDR3 bases: TGTGCCAGCAGCTCCCCGGACAGGTGGGTCTACGAGCAGTACTTC. This translates into CASSSPDRWVYEQYF.

The V call is TRBV7-9, the J call TRBJ2-7; 7 bases are a match to TRBD1. CDR1 and CDR2 (germline): SEHNR, FQNEAQ (reference sequence). V trimming: 5 bases; J trimming: 7 bases; junction bases outside the gene matches: 5. The CDR3 is 12 residues long. CDR3 nucleotides: TGTGCCAGCAGCAAGGGACAGTTAGAGCAGTACTTC. It yields the protein CASSKGQLEQYF.

The chain has TRBV2 and TRBJ1-5; D may be TRBD1 (5 bases). The germline V gene encodes CDR1 SNHLY and CDR2 FYNNEI. Trimming cost V 4 bases and J 6 bases, with 10 bases left between them. CDR3 length equals 13 residues. The CDR3 sequence: CASSVQGTQPQHF. The CDR3 bases are TGTGCCAGCAGTGTTCAGGGTACTCAGCCCCAGCATTTT.

This clone was counted only a few times. The chain carries TRBV4-3 and TRBJ2-5; D is perhaps TRBD1 (6 bases). The V and J ends lost 2 bases and 3 bases respectively, with 13 bases between them. The CDR3 extends over 15 amino acids. Germline lookup yields CDR1 LGHNA and CDR2 YSLEER. The CDR3 loop reads CASSQQRNREETQYF. Here the CDR3 DNA reads TGCGCCAGCAGCCAACAGAGAAACAGGGAAGAGACCCAGTACTTC.

The V and J genes are TRBV28 and TRBJ1-5, with D possibly matching TRBD1 (6 bases). Germline V lookup: CDR1 MDHEN, CDR2 SYDVKM. CDR3 size: 16 residues. V was clipped by 8 bases and J by 0 bases, with 17 bases between them. CDR3 in DNA: TGTGCCAGCCGGTGGGGGGGGCCTTATAGCAATCAGCCCCAGCATTTT. It is translated as CASRWGGPYSNQPQHF.

The chain joins TRBV30 to TRBJ1-5; D possibly corresponds to TRBD1 (5 bases). Trimming removed 1 base from V and 6 bases from J, with 13 bases in between. CDR1 and CDR2 (germline): GTSNPN, SVGIG (reference sequence). This CDR3 has 14 amino acids. The CDR3 sequence: CAWSGGTRIQPQHF. DNA of the CDR3: TGTGCCTGGAGTGGAGGGACGCGGATTCAGCCCCAGCATTTT.

This chain joins TRBV7-2 and TRBJ1-2; D gene uncertain. This CDR3 region has 11 residues. The ends were cut back, 5 bases at V and 9 bases at J, with 10 bases in the middle. Germline lookup yields CDR1 SGHTA and CDR2 FQGNSA. Written as DNA, the CDR3 is TGTGCCAGCAGCCCGCAATGGCGCTACACCTTC. Translated: CASSPQWRYTF.

The chain recombines TRBV28 with TRBJ2-7, with 9 bases aligning to TRBD1. V gave up 5 bases and J gave up 4 bases; unmatched junction bases: 12. Germline V CDR1 and CDR2: MDHEN, SYDVKM. This CDR3 has 16 amino acids. CDR3 loop: CASSVTGTGKDYEQYF. The DNA for the CDR3 is TGTGCCAGCAGTGTTACCGGGACAGGGAAGGATTACGAGCAGTACTTC.

The rearrangement uses TRBV11-3 and TRBJ1-1, with unresolved D. The CDR3 is made up of 13 amino acids. V was pared by 3 bases and J by 4 bases, with 9 bases between. CDR1 and CDR2 (germline): SGHNT, YENEEA. The CDR3 coding sequence is TGTGCCAGCAGCTTCCAGGTTACCACTGAAGCTTTCTTT. This gives the protein CASSFQVTTEAFF.

This chain links TRBV5-4 with TRBJ1-5; the D gene is possibly TRBD1 (5 bases). Germline CDR1 reads SGHNT; CDR2 reads YYREEE (reference sequence). The CDR3 totals 17 residues. Trimming pared 3 bases from V and 1 base from J, leaving 17 bases between. The CDR3 is CASSWNGGVASNQPQHF. Here the CDR3 DNA reads TGTGCCAGCAGCTGGAATGGGGGGGTAGCGAGCAATCAGCCCCAGCATTTT.

This rearrangement joins TRBV6-5 to TRBJ2-5; D could derive from TRBD1 or TRBD2 (5 bases each). This CDR3 comprises 15 residues. The V end lost 2 bases, the J end lost 4 bases, and 14 bases lay between the germline ends. Germline V lookup: CDR1 MNHEY, CDR2 SVGAGI. CDR3 nucleotide sequence: TGTGCCAGCAGTTACGAGGGGCGGTGGGGAGAGACCCAGTACTTC. Residues: CASSYEGRWGETQYF.

V usage is TRBV18 and J usage is TRBJ2-2; 9 bases are a match to TRBD2. The V segment lost 4 bases and the J segment 5 bases; nucleotides outside the gene matches: 5. The CDR3 sequence is 15 residues long. Germline CDR1 and CDR2: KGHSH and LQKENI. CDR3 DNA sequence: TGTGCCAGCTCACGGGCTAGCGGGACGACCGGGGAGCTGTTTTTT. Its protein product is CASSRASGTTGELFF. Full variable domain (rest looked up from reference TRBV18 and TRBJ2-2): NAGVMQNPRHLVRRRGQEARLRCSPMKGHSHVYWYRQLPEEGLKFMVYLQKENIIDESGMPKERFSAEFPKEGPSILRIQQVVRGDSAAYFCASSRASGTTGELFFGEGSRLTVL.

The chain carries TRBV3-1 (or the pseudogene TRBV3-2) and TRBJ2-1, with D perhaps matching TRBD2 (5 bases). Germline V lookup: CDR1 LGHDT, CDR2 YNNKEL (reference sequence). Trimming pared 0 bases from V and 2 bases from J, leaving 11 bases between. This CDR3 spans 16 amino acids. CDR3 loop: CASSQDGSGPYNEQFF. The CDR3 coding sequence is TGTGCCAGCAGCCAAGATGGGAGCGGCCCCTACAATGAGCAGTTCTTC.

The V gene is TRBV10-2, the J gene TRBJ2-7; unclear D gene. From germline, CDR1 is WSHSY and CDR2 SAAADI. The CDR3 extends over 13 amino acids. V lost 1 base and J lost 5, with 9 bases in between. The CDR3 sequence: CASSEYQRDEQYF. In DNA form, the CDR3 reads TGCGCCAGCAGTGAGTATCAAAGGGACGAGCAGTACTTC.

The V and J genes are TRBV7-8 and TRBJ2-3, with TRBD2 as a possible D gene (5 bases). The ends were cut back, 5 bases at V and 0 bases at J, with 6 bases in the middle. Germline CDR1 and CDR2: SGHVS and FQNEAQ. This CDR3 comprises 13 residues. Here the CDR3 reads CASSRTSTDTQYF. As DNA, the CDR3 is TGTGCCAGCAGCCGGACTAGCACAGATACGCAGTATTTT.